The present T cell receptor (beta chain) was sequenced within a study of T-cell reconstitution after alpha-beta-depleted transplantation in children. Unique molecular identifiers were used in preparing the TCRbeta library. One entry per CDR3 protein, called by TCRdb with MiXCR from the PCR reads. The sample gives 800,000 to 1,000,000 distinct CDR3 sequences, about 29% of which show up once; about 28% is in the top ten. Only a few counts were recorded for this clonotype. Its antigen is as yet unknown. The study, taken as a whole, reports: Several hundred expanded graft clones reportedly were the source of alpha-beta T cells about two months after transplant. Some patients' high day-60 TCRbeta diversity was attributed to recipient cells surviving conditioning. Among T cells one year after transplant, newly produced cells accounted for most counts and diversity.

The sample was PBMCs, mostly from graft donor cells, taken 360 days after TCRalphabeta/CD19-depleted stem cell transplant. The clonotype comes from a boy younger than two who had a stem cell transplant for SCID, so the T cells may come from the graft donor.

This CDR3 is CASSLSTGIGYEQYF. The CDR3 nucleotides are TGCGCCAGCAGCCTGTCTACAGGGATCGGGTACGAGCAGTACTTC. V is TRBV5-1 and J is TRBJ2-7, with D possibly matching TRBD1 (6 bases). The CDR3 loop spans 15 amino acids. Trimming removed 4 bases from V and 4 bases from J, with 18 bases in between. Germline assignment: CDR1 SGHRS and CDR2 YFSETQ.